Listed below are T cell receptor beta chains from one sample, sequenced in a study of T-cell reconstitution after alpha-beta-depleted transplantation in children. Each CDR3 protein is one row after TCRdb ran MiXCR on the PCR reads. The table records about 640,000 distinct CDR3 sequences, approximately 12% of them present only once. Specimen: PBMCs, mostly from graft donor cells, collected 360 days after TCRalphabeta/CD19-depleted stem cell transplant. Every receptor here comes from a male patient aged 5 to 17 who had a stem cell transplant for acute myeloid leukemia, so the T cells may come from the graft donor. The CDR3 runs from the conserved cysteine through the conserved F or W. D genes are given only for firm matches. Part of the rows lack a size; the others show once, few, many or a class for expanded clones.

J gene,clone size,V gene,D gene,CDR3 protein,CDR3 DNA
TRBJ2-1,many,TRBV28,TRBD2,CASSRAGVLTNEQFF,TGTGCCAGCAGCCGGGCGGGGGTGCTCACGAATGAGCAGTTCTTC
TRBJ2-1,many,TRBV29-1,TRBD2,CSVGPASGNVNEQFF,TGCAGCGTTGGCCCCGCTAGCGGGAACGTTAATGAGCAGTTCTTC
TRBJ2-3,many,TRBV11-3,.,CASSLAGLNTDTQYF,TGTGCCAGCAGCTTAGCGGGACTTAACACAGATACGCAGTATTTT
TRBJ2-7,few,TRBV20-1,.,CSATRPDTYYEQYF,TGCAGTGCTACTCGACCTGACACGTACTACGAGCAGTACTTC
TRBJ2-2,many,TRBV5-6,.,CASSLRLGANTGELFF,TGTGCCAGCAGCTTACGACTGGGGGCGAACACCGGGGAGCTGTTTTTT
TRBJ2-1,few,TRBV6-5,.,CASWRGGGRYNEQFF,TGTGCCAGCTGGAGGGGGGGGGGCCGGTACAATGAGCAGTTCTTC
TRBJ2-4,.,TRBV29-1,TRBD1,CSVGQGASAKNIQYF,TGCAGCGTCGGACAGGGGGCGTCGGCCAAAAACATTCAGTACTTC
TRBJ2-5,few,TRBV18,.,CASSPRDIRETQYF,TGTGCCAGCTCTCCTCGGGATATCCGGGAGACCCAGTACTTC
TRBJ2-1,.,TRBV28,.,CASSLCKVLNPLYNEQFF,TGTGCCAGCAGTTTATGCAAGGTCCTTAACCCCCTCTACAATGAGCAGTTCTTC
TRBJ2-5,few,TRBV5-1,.,CASSNSGQETQYF,TGCGCCAGCAGTAACAGCGGGCAAGAGACCCAGTACTTC
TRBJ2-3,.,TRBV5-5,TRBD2,CASSLVAGETDTQYF,TGTGCCAGCAGCTTGGTAGCGGGAGAAACCGATACGCAGTATTTT
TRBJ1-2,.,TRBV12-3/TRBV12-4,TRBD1,CASSLPTGGFYGYTF,TGTGCCAGCAGTTTACCGACAGGGGGCTTCTATGGCTACACCTTC
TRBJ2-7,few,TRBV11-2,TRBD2,CASSSLGGTSGGYEQYF,TGTGCCAGCAGCTCGCTAGGGGGGACTAGCGGAGGCTACGAGCAGTACTTC
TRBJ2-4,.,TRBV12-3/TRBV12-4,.,CASSLEFLYIQYF,TGTGCCAGCAGTTTGGAGTTCTTGTACATTCAGTACTTC
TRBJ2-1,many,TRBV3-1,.,CASSHLASEQFF,TGTGCCAGCAGCCACCTAGCGAGTGAGCAGTTCTTC
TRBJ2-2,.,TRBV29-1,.,CSVEDADSNTGELFF,TGCAGCGTTGAAGATGCGGACTCGAACACCGGGGAGCTGTTTTTT
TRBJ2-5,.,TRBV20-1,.,CSATEEQETQYF,TGCAGTGCCACGGAAGAGCAAGAGACCCAGTACTTC
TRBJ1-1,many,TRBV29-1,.,CSADQLQGNTEAFF,TGCAGCGCGGATCAATTACAGGGGAACACTGAAGCTTTCTTT
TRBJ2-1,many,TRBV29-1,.,CSAPDGSSYNEQFF,TGCAGCGCACCGGACGGTAGCTCCTACAATGAGCAGTTCTTC
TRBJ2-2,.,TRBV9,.,CASSVLDNTGELFF,TGTGCCAGCAGCGTATTGGATAACACCGGGGAGCTGTTTTTT
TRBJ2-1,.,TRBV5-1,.,CASSDAGNSYNEQFF,TGCGCCAGCAGTGACGCGGGAAACTCCTACAATGAGCAGTTCTTC
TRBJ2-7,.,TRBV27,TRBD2,CASRGGLAGEGYEQYF,TGTGCCAGCAGGGGCGGACTAGCGGGAGAGGGGTACGAGCAGTACTTC
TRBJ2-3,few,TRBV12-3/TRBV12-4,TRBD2,CASSFGPGLAGDTQYF,TGTGCCAGCAGTTTCGGGCCGGGACTAGCGGGAGATACGCAGTATTTT
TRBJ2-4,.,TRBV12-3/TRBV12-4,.,CASSSKEGPRRNQYF,TGTGCCAGCAGCTCCAAAGAGGGGCCGCGCCGAAATCAGTACTTC
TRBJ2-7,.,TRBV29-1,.,CSVKDSLPVYEQYF,TGCAGCGTTAAGGACAGTCTCCCTGTCTACGAGCAGTACTTC
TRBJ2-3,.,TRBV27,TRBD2,CASKRPSRGLVDVDTQYF,TGTGCCAGCAAACGCCCTAGTAGGGGACTAGTAGACGTAGATACGCAGTATTTT
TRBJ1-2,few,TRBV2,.,CASSEVNYGYTF,TGTGCCAGCAGTGAAGTCAACTATGGCTACACCTTC
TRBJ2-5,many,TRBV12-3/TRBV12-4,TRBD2,CASRRLAQETQYF,TGTGCCAGCAGGCGACTAGCCCAAGAGACCCAGTACTTC
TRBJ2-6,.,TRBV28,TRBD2,CASSSRQRDNGANVLTF,TGTGCCAGCTCGAGCAGGCAGCGGGATAATGGGGCCAACGTCCTGACTTTC
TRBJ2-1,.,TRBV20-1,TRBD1,CSASTGTGVYEQFF,TGCAGTGCTAGCACCGGGACAGGGGTTTATGAGCAGTTCTTC
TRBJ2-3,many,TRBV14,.,CASSQRLPQKNTDTQYF,TGTGCCAGCAGCCAACGGCTGCCCCAAAAAAACACAGATACGCAGTATTTT
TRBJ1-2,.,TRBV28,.,CASSLPQGGYTF,TGTGCCAGCAGTTTACCCCAGGGGGGCTACACCTTC
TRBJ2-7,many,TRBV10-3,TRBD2,CAINSGRSLSSYEQYF,TGTGCCATCAATAGCGGGAGATCCCTTAGCTCCTACGAGCAGTACTTC
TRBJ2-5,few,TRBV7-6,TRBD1,CASSLGQGKGETQYF,TGTGCCAGCAGCTTAGGACAGGGGAAAGGAGAGACCCAGTACTTC
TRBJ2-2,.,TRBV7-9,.,CASSLWGTAGELFF,TGTGCCAGCAGCTTATGGGGAACGGCCGGGGAGCTGTTTTTT
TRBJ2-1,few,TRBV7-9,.,CASSLRTGAYGEQFF,TGTGCCAGCAGCTTACGAACGGGAGCGTATGGTGAGCAGTTCTTC
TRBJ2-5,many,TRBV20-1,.,CSALEETQYF,TGCAGTGCCCTGGAAGAGACCCAGTACTTC
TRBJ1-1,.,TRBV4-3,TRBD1,CASSRALTGRGTEAFF,TGCGCCAGCAGCCGGGCATTGACAGGGCGGGGCACTGAAGCTTTCTTT
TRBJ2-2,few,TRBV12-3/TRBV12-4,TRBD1,CAMPWDRRLTNTGELFF,TGTGCCATGCCGTGGGACAGGAGACTAACGAACACCGGGGAGCTGTTTTTT
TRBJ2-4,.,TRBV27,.,CASGDFLAKNIQYF,TGTGCCAGCGGGGACTTCCTCGCCAAAAACATTCAGTACTTC
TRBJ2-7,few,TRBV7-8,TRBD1,CASSVDRDEQYF,TGTGCCAGCAGCGTCGACAGGGACGAGCAGTACTTC
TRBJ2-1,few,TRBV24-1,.,CATSELDVPGNEQFF,TGTGCCACCAGTGAGTTGGACGTCCCGGGCAATGAGCAGTTCTTC
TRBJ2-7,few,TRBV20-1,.,CSASGSSSYEQYF,TGCAGTGCTAGCGGGAGTAGCTCCTACGAGCAGTACTTC
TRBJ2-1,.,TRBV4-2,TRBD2,CASSQVPSGRRDEQFF,TGTGCCAGCAGCCAAGTCCCTAGCGGGAGGCGGGATGAGCAGTTCTTC
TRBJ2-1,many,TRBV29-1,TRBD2,CSVALRLAGNNEQFF,TGCAGCGTGGCCCTAAGATTAGCGGGTAATAATGAGCAGTTCTTC
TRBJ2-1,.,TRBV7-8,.,CASSFLAMHEQFF,TGTGCCAGCAGCTTCCTAGCGATGCATGAGCAGTTCTTC
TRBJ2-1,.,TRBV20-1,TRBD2,CSARALAANSSSYNEQFF,TGCAGTGCTCGAGCTCTAGCGGCCAACTCGAGCTCCTACAATGAGCAGTTCTTC
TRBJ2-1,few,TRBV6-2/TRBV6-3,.,CASSYNTGYEQFF,TGTGCCAGCAGTTACAACACAGGGTACGAGCAGTTCTTC
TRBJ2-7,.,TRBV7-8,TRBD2,CASSLPGLAATRAYEQYF,TGTGCCAGCAGCTTACCGGGACTAGCGGCCACCCGGGCCTACGAGCAGTACTTC
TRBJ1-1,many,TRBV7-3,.,CASKVGPMNTEAFF,TGTGCCAGCAAAGTGGGGCCGATGAACACTGAAGCTTTCTTT